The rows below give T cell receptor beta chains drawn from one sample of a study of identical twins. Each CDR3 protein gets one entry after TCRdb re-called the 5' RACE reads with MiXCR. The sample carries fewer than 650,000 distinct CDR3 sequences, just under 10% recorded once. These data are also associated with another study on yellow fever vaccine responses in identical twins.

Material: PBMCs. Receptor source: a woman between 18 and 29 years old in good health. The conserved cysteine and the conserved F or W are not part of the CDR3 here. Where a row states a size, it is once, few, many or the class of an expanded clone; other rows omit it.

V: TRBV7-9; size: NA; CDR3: ASSLEGRGT
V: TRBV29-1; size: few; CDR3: SVAQAPGGGYT
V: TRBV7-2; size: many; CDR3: ASSFPARDTQY
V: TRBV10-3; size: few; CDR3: AISEREANTGELF
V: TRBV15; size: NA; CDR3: ATSRDSREAYEQY
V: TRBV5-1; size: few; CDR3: ASSLAGEYGYT
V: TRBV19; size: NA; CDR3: ASSIVQGDSYNEQF
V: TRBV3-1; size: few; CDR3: ASSQDRNNEKLF
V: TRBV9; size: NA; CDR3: ASSVEEGAVWGEQY
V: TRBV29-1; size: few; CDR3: SVRDGYNEQF
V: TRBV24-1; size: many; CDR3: ATSDPSGSDEQF
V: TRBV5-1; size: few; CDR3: ASSFPEEQY
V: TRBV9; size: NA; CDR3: ASSVVGFGTQY
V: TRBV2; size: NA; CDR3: ATRTSNGQETQY
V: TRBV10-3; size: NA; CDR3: AISDRTYEQC
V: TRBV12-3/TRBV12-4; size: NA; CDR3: ASSLPPRANVLT
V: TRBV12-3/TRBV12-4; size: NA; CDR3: ASSMLPLGGGWGYT
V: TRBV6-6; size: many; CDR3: ASSYSPGFGYT
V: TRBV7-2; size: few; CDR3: ASSLGTGASYNEQF
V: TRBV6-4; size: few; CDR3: ASSDAGAGNSPLH
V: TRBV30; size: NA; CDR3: AYNEQF
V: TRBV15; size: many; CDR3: ATSGGGNTGELF
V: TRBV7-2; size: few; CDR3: ASSETGSMLWTQY
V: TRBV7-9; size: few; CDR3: ASSFQGEGANVLT
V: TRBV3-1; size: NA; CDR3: ASSQGGSYEQH
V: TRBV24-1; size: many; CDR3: ATSDLSSINNEQF
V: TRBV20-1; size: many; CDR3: SARDPRGGYEQY
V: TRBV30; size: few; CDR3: AWTREGLATYNEQF
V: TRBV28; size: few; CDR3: ASSPAEGRGETQY
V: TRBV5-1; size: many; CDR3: ASSLALVRVAYNEQF
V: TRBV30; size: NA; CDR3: AWSFGTSSYEQY
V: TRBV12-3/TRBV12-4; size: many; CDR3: ASSFWEYEQY
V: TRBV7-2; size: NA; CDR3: ASSSHPVKVQY
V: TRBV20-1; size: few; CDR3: SAERQGVIGGYT
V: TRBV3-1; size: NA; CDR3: ASSQMGNSLAGRETQY
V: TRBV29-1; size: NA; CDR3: SVEDLIGITEAF
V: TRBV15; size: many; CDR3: ATSREDKGTGELF
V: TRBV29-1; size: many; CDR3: SVGIAGVRTEAF
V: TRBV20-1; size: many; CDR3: SARDDLRAWNTGELF
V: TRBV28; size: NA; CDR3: ASSPGQYSYEQY